Only one count was recorded for the clone carrying this T cell receptor beta chain. This record belongs to a study of blood T cell repertoires in COVID-19. Study background: Samples came from the United States, Italy and Spain, spanning acute and convalescent COVID-19. Nucleic acid was either cDNA or gDNA, and it came from T cells, B-cell-depleted T cells, or PBMCs.

The CDR3 sequence is 18 residues long. After removal of 3 bases from V and 8 bases from J, the junction contained 19 bases not matched to a gene. Germline lookup yields CDR1 SQVTM and CDR2 ANQGSEA. Methods used by the authors: Quantification of nucleated cells was approximated via reference gene primer amplification. Clones were read by immunoSEQ multiplex PCR, and TCRdb kept only the in-frame ones, dropping some. V, J and clone size are those of that table, while D and trimming were read from the DNA. The sample shows 250,000 to 300,000 clones, approximately 86% of them seen only once. The chain combines TRBV29-1 with TRBJ2-1; TRBD2 matches at 10 bases. This TCR derives from a man between 18 and 35 years old with active or convalescent COVID-19. The sequencing input was peripheral blood. The CDR3 bases are TGCAGCGTTGAGGGTGGGAGGGGAACTAGCGGGAACCTCTATGAGCAGTTCTTC. Amino acid sequence: CSVEGGRGTSGNLYEQFF.